This T cell receptor (beta chain) was found in a study of blood T cells in healthy people across ages. Study-level points and caveats: Unsorted PBMCs blocked a conclusive comparison of naive and antigen-experienced cells.

All donors came from Russia, were Caucasian and healthy, and spanned ages about 6 to 100. Trimming stripped 1 base from V and 0 bases from J, with 18 bases between. This CDR3 has 18 residues. Looked up from germline, CDR1 is SGHRS and CDR2 is YFSETQ. This clonotype came up a few times. Its specificity is not known. For the second PCR, which ran for about 7 to 12 cycles, a sample-barcoded 5' primer and a J-beta primer mix were used. Each cDNA was tagged by a template-switch adaptor containing 12 random nucleotides. TCRdb recomputed calls from the 5' RACE reads with MiXCR, one row per CDR3 protein. The table has about 1.8 million distinct CDR3 sequences, about 49% seen once.

Sequencing was done on a sample of blood. V gene TRBV5-1 combines with J gene TRBJ2-3, with D perhaps TRBD1 (6 bases). The receptor was derived from a woman aged 35 to 49 in good health. CDR3 nucleotides: TGCGCCAGCAGCTTGTCGACAGGCCTAGCAGGGAGCACAGATACGCAGTATTTT. Protein sequence: CASSLSTGLAGSTDTQYF.